Reported below is one T cell receptor (beta chain). Its antigen remains unknown. Clones were read by immunoSEQ multiplex PCR, and TCRdb kept only the in-frame ones, dropping some. Here the sample spans around 160,000 clones, just over 90% being singletons. These data belong to a study of T cell responses to AZD1222 COVID-19 vaccine. Study-level points and caveats: Samples come after the peak T cell response, not at day 14.

The CDR3 runs 12 residues. The V segment lost 5 bases and the J segment 4 bases; nucleotides outside the gene matches: 3. Germline V gene lookup returns CDR1 SQVTM and CDR2 ANQGSEA. Pooled together were second doses at about 4 or about 12 weeks. This TCR was sampled from an adult who received the AZD1222 COVID-19 vaccine. The chain joins TRBV29-1 to TRBJ1-1; the match to TRBD1 covers 8 bases. This specimen consisted of peripheral blood, obtained 28 days after the second AZD1222 dose. The CDR3: CSVNRGFTEAFF. CDR3 nucleotide sequence: TGCAGCGTTAACAGGGGGTTCACTGAAGCTTTCTTT.